Presented here are 26 T cell receptor beta chains from one specimen sequenced in a study of shared clonotypes between healthy human individuals. TCRdb's copy holds only in-frame clones and misses some; the assay was immunoSEQ multiplex PCR. This sample carries about a million clones, 70% to 85% of them seen once, and the ten largest clones take roughly 0.82%. Sequencing used memory CD4+ T cells from PBMCs. The subset is: CD45RA-negative fraction. These receptors came from a man in his late teens or twenties in good health. Some clones in this sample may be carry-over from other donors' samples.

Regarding this clone: The same CDR3 can be traced to other DNA sequences in this sample. The chain links TRBV7-2 to TRBJ2-7; D may be TRBD1 or TRBD2 (5 bases each). The germline gives CDR1 SGHTA, CDR2 FQGNSA. This CDR3 spans 13 amino acids. The V end was cut by 0 bases, the J end by 3 bases, with 6 bases between. As DNA, the CDR3 is TGTGCCAGCAGCTTAGCTGGGGGCTACGAGCAGTACTTC. This sequence encodes CASSLAGGYEQYF.

Concerning this clone: This sequence may be a read error, since a much larger clone differs from it by one base. The chain combines TRBV27 with TRBJ2-4; TRBD2 agrees at 7 bases. CDR1 and CDR2 (germline): MNHEY, SMNVEV (reference sequence). J gave up 6 bases and V 11 bases, and 19 bases lay outside the gene matches. This CDR3 comprises 16 residues. The CDR3 is CARGEAGGSGGNIQYF. The CDR3, as DNA: TGTGCCCGCGGGGAGGCGGGCGGGAGTGGGGGAAACATTCAGTACTTC.

This sequence joins TRBV28 and TRBJ2-5; D ambiguous. Between the trimmed V and J ends, which lost 2 bases and 5 bases, there was a span of 6 bases. In germline, CDR1 is MDHEN, CDR2 SYDVKM. This CDR3 comprises 12 residues. CDR3 residues: CASSLQRETQYF. The DNA of the CDR3 is TGTGCCAGCAGTTTACAGAGGGAGACCCAGTACTTC.

About this clone itself: At one end the junction does not follow the germline gene, possibly because of a read error. V and J are TRBV5-8 and TRBJ2-4, with 12 nucleotides matching TRBD2. Germline values: CDR1 SGHTS, CDR2 YDEGEE. The length of the CDR3 is 15 residues. The chain's CDR3 is CASSFLAGGRNIQYF. DNA of the CDR3: TGTGCTAGCAGCTTCCTAGCGGGAGGGCGAAACATTCAGTACTTC.

This sequence joins TRBV27 and TRBJ2-2; TRBD2 aligns across 12 bases. The CDR3 runs to 17 residues. Germline-derived CDR1 and CDR2 are MNHEY and SMNVEV (reference sequence). The V gene end was trimmed by 4 bases and the J gene end by 6 bases; junction bases not matched to a gene: 9. CDR3 residues: CASSSNRLAGVPGELFF. CDR3 nucleotides: TGTGCCAGCAGTTCGAACAGACTAGCGGGAGTCCCCGGGGAGCTGTTTTTT.

The V gene is TRBV5-4, the J gene TRBJ1-1; 10 bases map to TRBD1. Germline V lookup: CDR1 SGHNT, CDR2 YYREEE (reference sequence). The length of the CDR3 is 14 residues. Trimming took 4 bases from V and 9 from J; bases not matched to a gene: 9. This CDR3 is CASSPDSTGGKAFF. The CDR3 coding sequence is TGTGCCAGCAGCCCGGACTCGACAGGGGGCAAAGCTTTCTTT.

This clone was observed a single time. The chain recombines TRBV27 with TRBJ1-2; 7 bases map to TRBD1. The germline V gene has CDR1 MNHEY and CDR2 SMNVEV (reference sequence). V trimming: 6 bases; J trimming: 3 bases; junction bases outside the gene matches: 10. This CDR3 contains 15 residues. The CDR3: CASRRTGALDYGYTF. CDR3 nucleotide sequence: TGTGCCAGCAGGCGAACAGGGGCTTTGGACTATGGCTACACCTTC.

The chain carries TRBV30 and TRBJ2-1; perhaps TRBD1 as D (6 bases). The V and J ends lost 2 bases and 16 bases respectively, with 15 bases between them. From germline, CDR1 is GTSNPN and CDR2 SVGIG (reference sequence). This CDR3 has 11 residues. The CDR3 sequence: CAWSSRTRGFF. In nucleotides, the CDR3 is TGTGCCTGGAGTTCAAGGACCAGGGGTTTCTTC.

As to this clone: It differs at one base from a far larger clone, so likely a read error. Other DNA sequences in the same sample also yield this CDR3. The chain carries TRBV7-3 and TRBJ2-3; D gene ambiguous. This CDR3 spans 12 amino acids. CDR1 is SGHTA and CDR2 is FQGTGA in the germline V gene. V was clipped by 3 bases and J by 1 base, with 2 bases between them. Written as DNA, the CDR3 is TGTGCCAGCAGCTTGGGCACAGATACGCAGTATTTT. Translating it yields CASSLGTDTQYF.

CDR3: CATSRDRTGYTF. The CDR3 DNA is TGTGCCACCAGCAGAGATAGGACTGGCTACACCTTC. The rearrangement uses TRBV15 and TRBJ1-2, with D unresolved. Germline CDR1 is LNHNV and CDR2 is YYDKDF (reference sequence). This CDR3 is built from 12 residues. V was shortened by 0 bases and J by 7 bases, with 6 bases between the two germline ends.

The V and J genes are TRBV27 and TRBJ1-5, with a weak D call TRBD1 (5 bases). The CDR3 is 18 residues long. The V gene lost 4 bases and the J gene lost 4 bases, with 23 bases spanning the gap. Germline V gene lookup returns CDR1 MNHEY and CDR2 SMNVEV (reference sequence). CDR3 amino acids: CASSYSGGWAGRNQPQHF. Written as DNA, the CDR3 is TGTGCCAGCAGTTACTCGGGGGGATGGGCGGGTAGGAATCAGCCCCAGCATTTT.

The chain carries TRBV27 and TRBJ2-2; 11 positions agree with TRBD2. Per germline, CDR1 MNHEY and CDR2 SMNVEV (reference sequence). The CDR3 length is 15 residues. J gave up 6 bases and V 4 bases, and 4 bases lay outside the gene matches. The CDR3 reads CASSSLAGGSGELFF. The CDR3 DNA reads TGTGCCAGCAGTTCCCTAGCGGGAGGCTCCGGGGAGCTGTTTTTT.

This clone was seen a handful of times. The chain combines TRBV5-4 with TRBJ2-5; perhaps TRBD2 as D (5 bases). Trimming took 5 bases from V and 0 from J, leaving 17 bases between them. Per the germline V gene, CDR1 is SGHNT and CDR2 is YYREEE (reference sequence). This CDR3 is built from 16 residues. The CDR3 region is CASRDEPDSYQETQYF. In DNA form, the CDR3 reads TGTGCCAGCAGGGATGAACCGGACTCTTACCAAGAGACCCAGTACTTC. Using reference TRBV5-4 and TRBJ2-5 for the parts outside the CDR3, the full variable domain is ETGVTQSPTHLIKTRGQQVTLRCSSQSGHNTVSWYQQALGQGPQFIFQYYREEENGRGNFPPRFSGLQFPNYSSELNVNALELDDSALYLCASRDEPDSYQETQYFGPGTRLLVL.

This clone was detected only a few times. At one boundary the junction diverges from the germline segment, which might be a read error. The chain is built from TRBV5-6 and TRBJ2-5; 8 positions agree with TRBD1. This CDR3 is 14 amino acids long. The V gene's germline CDR1 is SGHDT and CDR2 YYEEEE. CDR3 amino acids: CASSFLDRVAGKDF. Written as DNA, the CDR3 is TGTGCCAGCAGCTTTCTGGACAGGGTCGCGGGGAAAGACTTC.

The chain joins TRBV2 to TRBJ2-5; TRBD1 agrees at 7 bases. Near its end, the DNA agrees better with TRBJ2-7, so the J call may be wrong. In germline, CDR1 is SNHLY, CDR2 FYNNEI. This CDR3 comprises 13 residues. The CDR3 reads CASSLDRDGEQYF. The CDR3, as DNA: TGTGCCAGCAGCTTAGACAGGGACGGCGAGCAGTACTTC.

This clone was counted only a few times. This rearrangement joins TRBV30 to TRBJ1-4; 8 bases agree with TRBD1. The V segment lost 1 base and the J segment 1 base; nucleotides outside the gene matches: 5. There are 16 residues in the CDR3. CDR1 GTSNPN and CDR2 SVGIG come from the germline V gene (reference sequence). Here the CDR3 reads CAWSGLTGGTNEKLFF. In nucleotides, the CDR3 is TGTGCCTGGAGTGGCCTCACAGGGGGAACTAATGAAAAACTGTTTTTT. The full variable domain, in which reference TRBV30 and TRBJ1-4 provide the parts outside the CDR3, is SQTIHQWPATLVQPVGSPLSLECTVEGTSNPNLYWYRQAAGRGLQLLFYSVGIGQISSEVPQNLSASRPQDRQFILSSKKLLLSDSGFYLCAWSGLTGGTNEKLFFGSGTQLSVL.

The chain combines TRBV28 with TRBJ2-3; 12 bases fit TRBD1. The CDR3 extends over 17 amino acids. The germline V gene has CDR1 MDHEN and CDR2 SYDVKM. V lost 7 bases and J lost 3; bases outside the gene matches: 11. CDR3 sequence: CASIPLPGQGATDTQYF. In nucleotides, the CDR3 is TGTGCCAGCATCCCCCTACCGGGACAGGGGGCTACAGATACGCAGTATTTT.

The chain combines TRBV7-8 with TRBJ2-1, with 7 bases matching TRBD2. J lost 7 bases, V lost 1 base, and 7 bases had no gene match. The germline V gene has CDR1 SGHVS and CDR2 FQNEAQ. This CDR3 contains 15 residues. The DNA of the CDR3 is TGTGCCAGCAGCTTAGGGGGACTAACCCGGAATGAGCAGTTCTTC. The encoded protein is CASSLGGLTRNEQFF.

Remarks on this clone: This CDR3 is also generated by other DNA sequences in the sample. This chain links TRBV4-3 with TRBJ2-5; D is perhaps TRBD1 or TRBD2 (7 bases each). The ends were cut back, 2 bases at V and 5 bases at J, with 12 bases in the middle. The CDR3 spans 14 residues. Germline V gene data show CDR1 as LGHNA and CDR2 as YSLEER. CDR3 in amino acids: CASSQQGEGETQYF. In DNA form, the CDR3 reads TGCGCCAGCAGCCAACAGGGGGAGGGGGAGACCCAGTACTTC.

The V and J genes are TRBV11-2 and TRBJ1-1; D is undetermined. Germline CDR1 SGHAT, CDR2 FQNNGV. This CDR3 region has 15 residues. V was pared by 5 bases and J by 5 bases, with 18 bases between. The CDR3 DNA reads as TGTGCCAGCAGCCGGGTCCGCGGGCTGAGGACTGAAGCTTTCTTT. It is translated as CASSRVRGLRTEAFF.

This clone came up a few times. The chain links TRBV27 to TRBJ1-5; 8 bases match TRBD1. Per the germline V gene, CDR1 is MNHEY and CDR2 is SMNVEV (reference sequence). CDR3 size: 17 residues. Trimming at V came to 8 bases and at J to 4 bases, leaving 16 bases not matched to a gene. The DNA of the CDR3 is TGTGCCAGCGCTGGAGGACAGGGAAGGCAAAGAAATCAGCCCCAGCATTTT. Its protein is CASAGGQGRQRNQPQHF.

This chain links TRBV29-1 with TRBJ1-1; D may be TRBD1 (6 bases). V was cut by 1 base and J by 1 base, with 7 bases left in between. The CDR3 is 13 residues long. CDR1 is SQVTM, CDR2 ANQGSEA, per germline. CDR3 sequence: CSVEVGANTEAFF. The CDR3 DNA reads TGCAGCGTTGAAGTGGGGGCGAACACTGAAGCTTTCTTT. The full variable domain, in which reference TRBV29-1 and TRBJ1-1 provide the parts outside the CDR3, is SAVISQKPSRDICQRGTSLTIQCQVDSQVTMMFWYRQQPGQSLTLIATANQGSEATYESGFVIDKFPISRPNLTFSTLTVSNMSPEDSSIYLCSVEVGANTEAFFGQGTRLTVV.

This clone occurred a few times. Other nucleotide sequences from this sample produce the same CDR3. The rearrangement uses TRBV4-1 and TRBJ1-5, with D hard to call. This CDR3 has 14 amino acids. Trimming removed 3 bases from V and 1 base from J, with 7 bases in between. Germline CDR1 is MGHRA and CDR2 is YSYEKL. CDR3 region: CASSQGSSNQPQHF. The CDR3 DNA is TGCGCCAGCAGCCAGGGGTCAAGCAATCAGCCCCAGCATTTT.

V is TRBV14 and J is TRBJ1-1; 7 nucleotides agree with TRBD1. The CDR3 has 14 residues. Germline V gene sequence: CDR1 SGHDN, CDR2 FVKESK. Germline trimming cut 4 bases from V and 6 bases from J; bases unmatched to any gene: 8. This CDR3 is CASSPRQGTAEAFF. The CDR3 coding sequence is TGTGCCAGCAGCCCTCGACAGGGTACGGCTGAAGCTTTCTTT.

This clone was seen only a few times. V is TRBV28 and J is TRBJ1-5; D gene uncertain. The V end was cut by 7 bases, the J end by 6 bases, with 19 bases between. Germline values: CDR1 MDHEN, CDR2 SYDVKM. The CDR3 is made up of 15 amino acids. CDR3 protein: CASTFRVYLSQPQHF. CDR3 nucleotide sequence: TGTGCCAGCACTTTCCGGGTGTACCTGAGTCAGCCCCAGCATTTT. The full variable domain, its missing parts supplied by reference TRBV28 and TRBJ1-5, is DVKVTQSSRYLVKRTGEKVFLECVQDMDHENMFWYRQDPGLGLRLIYFSYDVKMKEKGDIPEGYSVSREKKERFSLILESASTNQTSMYLCASTFRVYLSQPQHFGDGTRLSIL.

J is TRBJ1-5 and V is TRBV6-9; tentative D call: TRBD1 (5 bases). Trimming took off 6 bases at V and 5 bases at J, with 17 bases between the two ends. The germline CDR1 and CDR2 sequences are MNHGY and SVAAGI. This CDR3 has 15 amino acids. In DNA form, the CDR3 reads TGTGCCAGCAGACCCGGTGGCGGGGACTATCAGCCCCAGCATTTT. Translated: CASRPGGGDYQPQHF.